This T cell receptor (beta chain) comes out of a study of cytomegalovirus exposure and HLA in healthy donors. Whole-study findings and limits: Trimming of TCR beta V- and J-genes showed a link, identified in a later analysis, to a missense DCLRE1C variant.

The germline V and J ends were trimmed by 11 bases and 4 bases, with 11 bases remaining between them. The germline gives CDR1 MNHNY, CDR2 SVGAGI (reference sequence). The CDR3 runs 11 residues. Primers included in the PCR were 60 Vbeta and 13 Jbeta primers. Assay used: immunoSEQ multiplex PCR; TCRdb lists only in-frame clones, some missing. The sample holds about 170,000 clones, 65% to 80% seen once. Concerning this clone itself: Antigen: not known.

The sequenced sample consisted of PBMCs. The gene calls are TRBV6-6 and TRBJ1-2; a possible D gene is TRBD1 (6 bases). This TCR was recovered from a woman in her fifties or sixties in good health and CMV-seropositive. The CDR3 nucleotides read TGTGCCCTTGGCAGGGGCTATGGCTACACCTTC. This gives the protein CALGRGYGYTF.